This T cell receptor (beta chain) derives from a study of lymphopenia after photon versus proton radiotherapy. Germline CDR1 is MGHDK and CDR2 is SYGVNS. The CDR3 covers 13 residues. V lost 4 bases to trimming and J lost 6 bases; unmatched junction nucleotides: 1. This clone occurred a few times. Sequencing used immunoSEQ multiplex PCR; TCRdb keeps in-frame clones, though not all of them. Of 75,000 to 95,000 clones in the sample, 80% to 90% were seen once. This chain joins TRBV25-1 and TRBJ2-2; 8 bases are shared with TRBD2. The source was peripheral blood, collected from a patient treated with proton-based radiotherapy. The receptor's source is a man in his sixties with pancreatic cancer. The chain's CDR3 is CASSGLASGELFF. The CDR3 coding sequence is TGTGCCAGCAGTGGACTAGCGTCCGGGGAGCTGTTTTTT.